The next 31 T cell receptor beta chains were all read from a single sample in a study of T-cell memory formation after mild COVID-19. MiXCR, applied by TCRdb to the 5' RACE reads, yields one record per CDR3 protein. The table includes 500,000 to 550,000 distinct CDR3 sequences, 20% detected once. The sample taken for sequencing was PBMCs or a T cell subset sorted from them (not recorded which). All receptors derive from an adult woman who had mild COVID-19 (a few samples of this study predate the infection). Cell type and time point are not known.

This clonotype has only a few counts. The chain combines TRBV6-5 with TRBJ1-1; TRBD1 agrees at 8 bases. The CDR3 is made up of 19 amino acids. The germline CDR1 and CDR2 sequences are MNHEY and SVGAGI. Trimming cost V 6 bases and J 5 bases; bases outside gene matches: 23. As DNA, the CDR3 is TGTGCCAGCAGGGCTCACTCCCCCGTCCAGGGGGCATCGGATACTGAAGCTTTCTTT. Translation: CASRAHSPVQGASDTEAFF.

This clonotype occurred a few times. The CDR3 sequence is CASSPRQGVGETQYF. In DNA, the CDR3 is TGTGCCAGCAGCCCCCGACAGGGTGTGGGGGAGACCCAGTACTTC. The chain combines TRBV7-2 with TRBJ2-5, with 7 bases fitting TRBD1. Germline assignment: CDR1 SGHTA and CDR2 FQGNSA. The junction had 11 bases not matched to a gene; V was cut back by 5 bases and J by 5 bases. The CDR3 has 15 amino acids.

V is TRBV7-3 and J is TRBJ2-1; D may correspond to TRBD1 or TRBD2 (6 bases each). There are 15 residues in the CDR3. Germline CDR1 SGHTA, CDR2 FQGTGA. Trimming stripped 1 base from V and 4 bases from J, with 11 bases between. CDR3 sequence reads: CASSLNSGAYNEQFF. The CDR3 DNA follows: TGTGCCAGCAGCTTAAATTCGGGGGCGTACAATGAGCAGTTCTTC. The variable domain in full, with the rest retrieved from reference TRBV7-3 and TRBJ2-1, is GAGVSQTPSNKVTEKGKYVELRCDPISGHTALYWYRQSLGQGPEFLIYFQGTGAADDSGLPNDRFFAVRPEGSVSTLKIQRTERGDSAVYLCASSLNSGAYNEQFFGPGTRLTVL.

There are a few counts of this clonotype. The gene calls are TRBV25-1 and TRBJ2-5, with 12 bases fitting TRBD2. Trimming took 3 bases from V and 4 from J; bases not matched to a gene: 6. Germline CDR1 is MGHDK and CDR2 is SYGVNS. The CDR3 has 16 residues. CDR3 sequence (DNA): TGTGCCAGCAGTGACCCACTAGCGGGAGGCCCAGAGACCCAGTACTTC. It encodes CASSDPLAGGPETQYF.

The chain recombines TRBV7-9 with TRBJ2-1, with 9 bases identical to TRBD2. V gave up 1 base and J gave up 7 bases; unmatched junction bases: 11. This CDR3 contains 17 residues. Germline CDR1 is SEHNR and CDR2 is FQNEAQ (reference sequence). CDR3 nucleotides: TGTGCCAGCAGCTTAGGAGATGCGGGGGGGGCTCTGAATGAGCAGTTCTTC. Translation: CASSLGDAGGALNEQFF.

The chain has TRBV7-2 and TRBJ1-1; perhaps TRBD1 as D (5 bases). This CDR3 has 14 amino acids. The germline CDR1 and CDR2 sequences are SGHTA and FQGNSA. The V gene lost 0 bases and the J gene lost 4 bases, with 9 bases spanning the gap. Here the CDR3 reads CASSLARGTTEAFF. The CDR3 DNA sequence: TGTGCCAGCAGCTTAGCGCGGGGGACCACTGAAGCTTTCTTT.

The table lists this clonotype with a few counts. V is TRBV23-1 and J is TRBJ2-7, with D possibly matching TRBD1 (6 bases). TRBV23-1 is an ORF for which the function is uncertain. The CDR3 loop spans 15 amino acids. V was pared by 4 bases and J by 0 bases, with 13 bases between. CDR3 in DNA: TGCGCCAGCAGTCCAGTTGACAGGAGCTCCTACGAGCAGTACTTC. The encoded protein is CASSPVDRSSYEQYF.

The CDR3 sequence is CSARGGTGRGTDTQYF. The CDR3 coding sequence is TGCAGCGCCCGGGGGGGTACCGGACGAGGCACAGATACGCAGTATTTT. The rearrangement joins TRBV20-1 to TRBJ2-3; 8 bases are shared with TRBD2. The CDR3 loop spans 16 amino acids. CDR1 and CDR2 (germline): DFQATT, SNEGSKA (reference sequence).

V usage is TRBV6-7 and J usage is TRBJ1-2; TRBD1 might be the D (6 bases). TRBV6-7 is sorted into the ORF group, with uncertain function. V was pared by 2 bases and J by 2 bases, with 12 bases between. CDR3 size: 15 residues. The CDR3 reads CASSYEGVGNYGYTF. The DNA for the CDR3 is TGTGCCAGCAGTTACGAGGGGGTGGGCAACTATGGCTACACCTTC.

Many counts were recorded for this clonotype. V usage is TRBV20-1 and J usage is TRBJ2-7, with TRBD1 matching 8 bases. The CDR3 sequence is 14 residues long. The germline V gene has CDR1 DFQATT and CDR2 SNEGSKA (reference sequence). The CDR3 sequence: CSLIPGQVNREQYF. The CDR3, as DNA: TGCAGCCTAATCCCGGGACAGGTAAATCGCGAGCAGTACTTC.

The CDR3 coding sequence is TGTGCCAGCAGCTCACTTCGACAGGGTATTGAGAATGAGCAGTTCTTC. Translated, it gives CASSSLRQGIENEQFF. J is TRBJ2-1 and V is TRBV7-9; 7 nucleotides align to TRBD1. The germline V gene has CDR1 SEHNR and CDR2 FQNEAQ (reference sequence). V shed 4 bases and J 7 bases; nucleotides not matched to a gene: 13. This CDR3 is 16 amino acids long.

There are a few counts of this clonotype. This chain uses TRBV5-1 with TRBJ2-6; D may be TRBD1 (6 bases). This CDR3 contains 15 residues. V was pared by 5 bases and J by 4 bases, with 13 bases between. Per the germline V gene, CDR1 is SGHRS and CDR2 is YFSETQ. The CDR3 nucleotides read TGCGCCAGCAGTTACACAGGGACCGGGGCCAACGTCCTGACTTTC. Translated, it gives CASSYTGTGANVLTF.

The chain employs TRBV24-1 and TRBJ2-3; TRBD2 agrees at 11 bases. Losses at the gene ends were 4 bases for V and 3 bases for J; bases not matched to a gene: 8. Germline V CDR1 and CDR2: KGHDR, SFDVKD. The CDR3 extends over 17 amino acids. The CDR3: CATSDPRLAGITDTQYF. For the CDR3, the DNA is TGTGCCACCAGTGACCCCCGACTAGCGGGGATAACAGATACGCAGTATTTT.

This clonotype was counted a few times. The chain links TRBV12-3 or TRBV12-4 to TRBJ1-2; D gene ambiguous. V was cut by 6 bases and J by 8 bases, with 16 bases left in between. The CDR3 totals 13 residues. The CDR3 sequence: CASSSPVTRGYTF. The CDR3 nucleotides read TGTGCCAGCAGCTCACCGGTGACGCGGGGCTACACCTTC.

The chain has TRBV10-3 and TRBJ2-1, with D tentatively TRBD1 (5 bases). V was pared by 3 bases and J by 9 bases, with 18 bases between. The CDR3 has 15 residues. Germline CDR1 reads ENHRY; CDR2 reads SYGVKD. The CDR3 bases are TGTGCCATCAGTGAAATGCGTCATCAGGGTGGTGAGCAGTTCTTC. This translates into CAISEMRHQGGEQFF.

Ten or more counts support this clonotype. The rearrangement links TRBV5-5 to TRBJ2-7; TRBD1 matches at 7 bases. This CDR3 region has 15 residues. The germline V gene has CDR1 SGHKS and CDR2 YYEKEE (reference sequence). J gave up 0 bases and V 5 bases, and 8 bases lay outside the gene matches. The CDR3 bases are TGTGCCAGCAGTTCTAGGGGGCCTATCTCCTACGAGCAGTACTTC. Translation gives CASSSRGPISYEQYF.

The rearrangement uses TRBV10-3 and TRBJ2-2; maybe TRBD1 (6 bases). Germline V gene lookup returns CDR1 ENHRY and CDR2 SYGVKD. This CDR3 is built from 13 residues. The V end was cut by 4 bases, the J end by 14 bases, with 17 bases between. CDR3 DNA: TGTGCCATCAGTGGGACAGTAGGGATCGGACTGTTTTTT. This sequence encodes CAISGTVGIGLFF.

This clonotype was seen many times. The chain combines TRBV5-1 with TRBJ2-3; the match to TRBD2 covers 8 bases. Germline trimming cut 3 bases from V and 7 bases from J; bases unmatched to any gene: 7. This CDR3 has 14 amino acids. Germline CDR1 is SGHRS and CDR2 is YFSETQ. The DNA of the CDR3 is TGCGCCAGCAGCTCGGGAGGGACCCGCTATACGCAGTATTTT. Translated, it gives CASSSGGTRYTQYF.

The genes are TRBV3-1 and TRBJ1-1; weak D call: TRBD1 (6 bases). CDR1 and CDR2 (germline): LGHDT, YNNKEL (reference sequence). CDR3 length equals 14 residues. Between the trimmed V and J ends, which lost 7 bases and 1 base, there was a span of 13 bases. The CDR3 sequence: CASIRGGENTEAFF. CDR3 DNA: TGTGCCAGCATCCGGGGGGGCGAGAACACTGAAGCTTTCTTT.

The chain is built from TRBV11-2 and TRBJ2-7, with D maybe TRBD2 (6 bases). Germline CDR1 and CDR2: SGHAT and FQNNGV. The CDR3 contains 14 residues. Trimming removed 5 bases at V and 2 bases at J, with 13 bases between. CDR3 in amino acids: CASSRNGGTYEQYF. The DNA for the CDR3 is TGTGCCAGCAGCCGCAACGGGGGAACCTACGAGCAGTACTTC.

This clonotype was recorded a few times. V is TRBV5-1 and J is TRBJ2-7; 12 nucleotides match TRBD2. The CDR3 is 15 amino acids. Trimming took 5 bases from V and 1 from J; bases not matched to a gene: 4. The germline CDR1 and CDR2 sequences are SGHRS and YFSETQ. DNA of the CDR3: TGCGCCAGCAGGCCCGGGACTAGCGGGTCCTACGAGCAGTACTTC. Residues: CASRPGTSGSYEQYF.

This clonotype was counted a few times. The rearrangement uses TRBV6-2 or TRBV6-3 and TRBJ1-4; D remains unclear. The V gene's germline CDR1 is MNHEY and CDR2 SVGEGT. This CDR3 contains 15 residues. V shed 3 bases and J shed 4 bases, with 12 bases lying between them. The CDR3: CASSYGPAVNEKLFF. CDR3 DNA: TGTGCCAGCAGTTATGGACCCGCGGTTAATGAAAAACTGTTTTTT.

The table lists this clonotype with a few counts. This chain joins TRBV7-9 and TRBJ2-1; D possibly corresponds to TRBD2 (5 bases). The CDR3 is made up of 15 amino acids. V lost 5 bases to trimming and J lost 6 bases, with 17 bases between them. CDR1 is SEHNR and CDR2 is FQNEAQ in the germline V gene (reference sequence). In DNA form, the CDR3 reads TGTGCCAGCAGCCCCACTCTGAGCGGCCCCAATGAGCAGTTCTTC. It specifies CASSPTLSGPNEQFF.

V gene TRBV10-3 combines with J gene TRBJ2-2, with TRBD1 identical over 8 bases. CDR3 length equals 15 residues. Losses at the gene ends were 4 bases for V and 4 bases for J; bases not matched to a gene: 5. Germline values: CDR1 ENHRY, CDR2 SYGVKD. The CDR3 DNA reads as TGTGCCATCAGTGCGCAGGGGGCACCCACCGGGGAGCTGTTTTTT. Translating gives CAISAQGAPTGELFF.

This clonotype has more than one count but fewer than ten. The chain carries TRBV12-3 or TRBV12-4 and TRBJ2-7; D unresolved. CDR3 length: 12 residues. V shed 4 bases and J shed 3 bases, with 7 bases lying between them. CDR3: CASSSENYEQYF. The CDR3 nucleotides are TGTGCCAGCAGTTCCGAGAACTACGAGCAGTACTTC.

The chain links TRBV24-1 to TRBJ2-2; no firm D call. V was trimmed by 9 bases and J by 3 bases, leaving 16 bases between them. Germline values: CDR1 KGHDR, CDR2 SFDVKD. The CDR3 runs to 15 residues. DNA for the CDR3: TGTGCCACCCGCCCCCGGGTCTCTCACACCGGGGAGCTGTTTTTT. It specifies CATRPRVSHTGELFF.

This clonotype was detected only a few times. The V gene is TRBV4-2, the J gene TRBJ1-1; the D is unclear. This CDR3 region has 15 residues. V was trimmed by 1 base and J by 1 base, leaving 10 bases between them. Looked up from germline, CDR1 is LGHNA and CDR2 is YNFKEQ. CDR3 nucleotide sequence: TGTGCCAGCAGCCAAGGCGGCAGGTCGAACACTGAAGCTTTCTTT. It yields the protein CASSQGGRSNTEAFF.

The CDR3 reads CASASVGVHNEQFF. Written as DNA, the CDR3 is TGTGCCAGCGCCTCTGTCGGGGTACACAATGAGCAGTTCTTC. This chain connects TRBV7-2 to TRBJ2-1, with D tentatively TRBD2 (5 bases). The CDR3 length is 14 residues. Germline-derived CDR1 and CDR2 are SGHTA and FQGNSA. V was pared by 8 bases and J by 5 bases, with 16 bases between.

As to this clonotype: A much larger clone lies one base from this, so it may be a read error. V usage is TRBV24-1 and J usage is TRBJ2-5, with a weak D call TRBD2 (6 bases). CDR1 and CDR2 (germline): KGHDR, SFDVKD. The CDR3 consists of 15 residues. The CDR3 region is CSTASREALGETQYF. For the CDR3, the DNA is TGTTCCACCGCCTCGAGGGAGGCCCTGGGAGAGACCCAGTACTTC.

J is TRBJ2-1 and V is TRBV5-1; D is perhaps TRBD2 (6 bases). The V and J ends lost 0 bases and 9 bases respectively, with 13 bases between them. The germline gives CDR1 SGHRS, CDR2 YFSETQ. This CDR3 contains 14 residues. Here the CDR3 DNA reads TGCGCCAGCAGCTTGGCATTGGACGGGGGTGAGCAGTTCTTC. Protein product: CASSLALDGGEQFF.

This clonotype was recorded a few times. The chain is built from TRBV7-2 and TRBJ2-3; the match to TRBD1 covers 9 bases. The V gene end was trimmed by 4 bases and the J gene end by 8 bases; junction bases not matched to a gene: 7. Per germline, CDR1 SGHTA and CDR2 FQGNSA. The CDR3 runs to 14 residues. The CDR3 DNA is TGTGCCAGCAGCTCGGACTCGACAGGGGGTACGCAGTATTTT. Residues: CASSSDSTGGTQYF.